The 10 T cell receptor beta chains below were found in one sample sequenced in a study of blood T cell repertoires in COVID-19. Data came from immunoSEQ multiplex PCR; TCRdb stores just in-frame clones and leaves some out. Of 200,000 to 300,000 clones listed, approximately 86% are singletons. The sequencing input was PBMCs or T cells enriched from blood (not recorded which). The receptors were gathered from a woman aged 18-29 years who had recovered from COVID-19.

V gene TRBV4-1 combines with J gene TRBJ2-4; weak D call: TRBD1 (5 bases). V dropped 3 bases and J dropped 1 base, with 13 bases sitting between them. Germline V gene data show CDR1 as MGHRA and CDR2 as YSYEKL. The CDR3 is made up of 16 amino acids. In DNA, the CDR3 is TGCGCCAGCAGCCAGAATTGGGGCGAGGCCAAAAACATTCAGTACTTC. Protein: CASSQNWGEAKNIQYF.

The J gene is TRBJ2-7, the V gene TRBV6-5; D uncertain. The germline gives CDR1 MNHEY, CDR2 SVGAGI. Trimming left V 8 bases short and J 0 bases short, with 14 bases between. The CDR3 length is 14 residues. Written as DNA, the CDR3 is TGTGCCAGCGAGGCAGAAAGGAGCTCCTACGAGCAGTACTTC. It specifies CASEAERSSYEQYF.

In this sample, this clone turned up once. In DNA form, the CDR3 reads TGCGCCAGCAGCCAAGAAAGGAGCTATGAGCAGTTCTTC. This sequence encodes CASSQERSYEQFF. The chain carries TRBV4-1 and TRBJ2-1; D ambiguous. CDR1 and CDR2 from the germline V gene are MGHRA and YSYEKL. The CDR3 runs to 13 residues. Trimming pared 0 bases from V and 8 bases from J, leaving 8 bases between.

The chain combines TRBV4-2 with TRBJ2-2, with TRBD2 identical over 10 bases. CDR1 is LGHNA, CDR2 YNFKEQ, per germline. V was clipped by 3 bases and J by 1 base; unmatched bases: 2. The CDR3 runs to 16 residues. Here the CDR3 reads CASSHGLAENTGELFF. The CDR3 DNA reads TGTGCCAGCAGCCATGGACTAGCGGAGAACACCGGGGAGCTGTTTTTT.

The chain combines TRBV19 with TRBJ1-5; 7 positions agree with TRBD1. V dropped 6 bases and J dropped 6; count of bases not matched to a gene: 11. Germline CDR1 reads LNHDA; CDR2 reads SQIVND (reference sequence). The CDR3 spans 15 residues. Here the CDR3 reads CASRDEGAQGQPQHF. CDR3 nucleotide sequence: TGTGCCAGTAGGGACGAGGGGGCGCAGGGTCAGCCCCAGCATTTT.

This clone has just a few counts. This sequence joins TRBV9 and TRBJ2-2; possible D gene TRBD2, 5 bases. The CDR3 runs to 14 residues. With 4 bases removed from V and 4 bases from J, the gap between germline ends came to 11 bases. Germline V CDR1 and CDR2: SGDLS, YYNGEE. The CDR3: CASSTRVGTGELFF. The CDR3 DNA is TGTGCCAGCAGCACTAGGGTAGGCACCGGGGAGCTGTTTTTT.

The rearrangement links TRBV5-4 to TRBJ1-2; TRBD1 matches 7 bases. With V trimmed by 3 bases and J by 8 bases, 10 bases remained unmatched. The CDR3 contains 14 residues. Germline V gene data show CDR1 as SGHNT and CDR2 as YYREEE (reference sequence). The CDR3, as DNA: TGTGCCAGCAGCTCGGGACAGACCTATACCGGCTACACCTTC. Encoded protein: CASSSGQTYTGYTF. Full variable domain (missing parts from reference TRBV5-4 and TRBJ1-2): ETGVTQSPTHLIKTRGQQVTLRCSSQSGHNTVSWYQQALGQGPQFIFQYYREEENGRGNFPPRFSGLQFPNYSSELNVNALELDDSALYLCASSSGQTYTGYTFGSGTRLTVV.

The chain recombines TRBV25-1 with TRBJ1-2; 9 bases align to TRBD1. CDR3 length equals 12 residues. From germline, CDR1 is MGHDK and CDR2 SYGVNS. Germline trimming cut 10 bases from V and 6 bases from J; bases unmatched to any gene: 6. CDR3 amino acids: CATRGQGHGYTF. CDR3 DNA sequence: TGTGCCACCAGGGGACAGGGTCATGGCTACACCTTC.

The rearrangement joins TRBV2 to TRBJ2-5; 12 nucleotides align to TRBD2. The trim removed 8 bases at V and 3 bases at J, leaving 13 bases unmatched. Germline V gene sequence: CDR1 SNHLY, CDR2 FYNNEI. This CDR3 has 17 residues. CDR3 coding DNA: TGTGCCAGCCGCCGCTCGACTAGCGGGAGATCTAAAGAGACCCAGTACTTC. Residues: CASRRSTSGRSKETQYF.

This clone has only one observation. The V gene is TRBV5-6, the J gene TRBJ2-4, with a weak D call TRBD1 (5 bases). With 3 bases removed from V and 5 bases from J, the gap between germline ends came to 18 bases. Germline lookup yields CDR1 SGHDT and CDR2 YYEEEE. The CDR3 consists of 16 residues. In DNA, the CDR3 is TGTGCCAGCAGCTATAAAGGGGCCCGGTTAGAAAACATTCAGTACTTC. This codes for CASSYKGARLENIQYF.